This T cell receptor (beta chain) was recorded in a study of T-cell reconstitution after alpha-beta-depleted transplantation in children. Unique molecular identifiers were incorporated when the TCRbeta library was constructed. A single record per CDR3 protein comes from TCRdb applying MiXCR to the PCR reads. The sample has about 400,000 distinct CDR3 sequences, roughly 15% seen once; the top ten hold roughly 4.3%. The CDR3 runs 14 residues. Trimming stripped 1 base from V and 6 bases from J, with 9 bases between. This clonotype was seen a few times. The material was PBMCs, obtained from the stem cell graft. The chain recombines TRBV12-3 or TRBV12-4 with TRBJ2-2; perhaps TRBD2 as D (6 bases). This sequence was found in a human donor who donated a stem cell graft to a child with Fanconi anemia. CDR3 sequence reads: CASSLGGDPGELFF. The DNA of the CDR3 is TGTGCCAGCAGTTTAGGGGGGGATCCCGGGGAGCTGTTTTTT.